The 4 T cell receptor beta chains listed next were all sequenced from one sample in a study of PD-1 blockade in mismatch repair-deficient tumors. The repertoire was sequenced with immunoSEQ multiplex PCR; TCRdb's copy has only in-frame clones and lacks some. The table shows approximately 110,000 clones, with 65% to 80% occurring only once. The sample in question was peripheral blood, obtained about 60 weeks after starting pembrolizumab. The origin of the receptors is an adult with mismatch repair-deficient cancer.

This clone was picked up many times. Other DNA sequences in this specimen translate into the identical CDR3. In DNA form, the CDR3 reads TGCAGTGCCACAAAAAACAATGAGCAGTTCTTC. Its protein is CSATKNNEQFF. The chain is built from TRBV20-1 and TRBJ2-1; no clear D gene. This CDR3 contains 11 residues. The V gene lost 6 bases and the J gene lost 5 bases, with 8 bases spanning the gap. Germline-derived CDR1 and CDR2 are DFQATT and SNEGSKA (reference sequence).

The chain employs TRBV7-9 and TRBJ2-1; 7 bases map to TRBD2. The V gene end was trimmed by 5 bases and the J gene end by 0 bases; junction bases not matched to a gene: 7. The CDR3 runs 16 residues. Germline-derived CDR1 and CDR2 are SEHNR and FQNEAQ (reference sequence). CDR3 sequence: CASSQLSGASYNEQFF. As DNA, the CDR3 is TGTGCCAGCAGCCAATTGAGCGGGGCCTCCTACAATGAGCAGTTCTTC. Complete variable domain (other parts from reference TRBV7-9 and TRBJ2-1): DTGVSQNPRHKITKRGQNVTFRCDPISEHNRLYWYRQTLGQGPEFLTYFQNEAQLEKSRLLSDRFSAERPKGSFSTLEIQRTEQGDSAMYLCASSQLSGASYNEQFFGPGTRLTVL.

This clone was seen only a few times. The chain joins TRBV28 to TRBJ1-2, with D possibly being TRBD1 (5 bases). In germline, CDR1 is MDHEN, CDR2 SYDVKM. This CDR3 is 12 amino acids long. The V and J ends lost 5 bases and 7 bases respectively, with 11 bases between them. For the CDR3, the DNA is TGTGCCAGCAGTACCAGGGCCTTTGGCTACACCTTC. The encoded protein is CASSTRAFGYTF.

The V and J genes are TRBV5-5 and TRBJ2-3, with D possibly TRBD1 on 5 matching bases. CDR1 is SGHKS and CDR2 is YYEKEE in the germline V gene (reference sequence). The V gene lost 0 bases and the J gene lost 4 bases, with 15 bases spanning the gap. This CDR3 is 16 amino acids long. DNA of the CDR3: TGTGCCAGCAGCTTGGGCGTGGTTGCAGGGTCAGATACGCAGTATTTT. Its translation is CASSLGVVAGSDTQYF.